These T cell receptor beta chains were read from a single sample in a study of blood T cell repertoires in COVID-19. The repertoire was sequenced with immunoSEQ multiplex PCR; TCRdb's copy has only in-frame clones and lacks some. The repertoire holds around 300,000 clones, roughly nine tenths seen once, with approximately 2.9% in the top ten. The sample taken for sequencing was peripheral blood. The receptor set was obtained from a woman in her 30s with COVID-19, enrolled during active disease. Each CDR3 is given with its conserved first and last residue. A D gene is named only where the DNA matches it firmly. Where a row states a size, it is once, few, many or the class of an expanded clone; other rows omit it.

d_call,j_call,v_call,clone_size,cdr3_nt,cdr3_aa
TRBD1,TRBJ1-4,TRBV7-2,NA,TGTGCCAGCAGCTTACGACAGGGGGCCCGTGAAAAACTGTTTTTT,CASSLRQGAREKLFF
TRBD2,TRBJ2-2,TRBV19,NA,TGTGCCAGTAAAAGGACTAGCGACATATCCTCGAACACCGGGGAGCTGTTTTTT,CASKRTSDISSNTGELFF
TRBD1,TRBJ1-3,TRBV28,once,TGTGCCAGCACCTCTTGGGCAGGGGGATCTGGAAACACCATATATTTT,CASTSWAGGSGNTIYF
NA,TRBJ1-5,TRBV5-6,NA,TGTGCCAGCAGCTTGAGGGACATAGGGAGCAATCAGCCCCAGCATTTT,CASSLRDIGSNQPQHF
NA,TRBJ1-5,TRBV6-5,once,TGTGCCCGGCTCCTAAGGCACTATAGCAATCAGCCCCAGCATTTT,CARLLRHYSNQPQHF
NA,TRBJ1-2,TRBV7-9,NA,TGTGCCAGCAGCTTAGGCAGACTTTATGGCTACACCTTC,CASSLGRLYGYTF
TRBD2,TRBJ2-1,TRBV27,NA,TGTGCCAGCAGTTCGACTAGCGGAAGATACAATGAGCAGTTCTTC,CASSSTSGRYNEQFF
TRBD1,TRBJ2-1,TRBV7-2,NA,TGTGCCAGCAGCTCGGGACAGCTACACAATGAGCAGTTCTTC,CASSSGQLHNEQFF
NA,TRBJ1-2,TRBV28,NA,TGTGCCAGCAGTTTATTTTCAGGGGTCTATGGCTACACCTTC,CASSLFSGVYGYTF
NA,TRBJ1-2,TRBV14,NA,TGTGCCAGCAGCCAGGCAACATATTTCCATGGCTACACCTTC,CASSQATYFHGYTF
NA,TRBJ2-7,TRBV19,NA,TGTGCCAACGCAGGCGGGGATTCAGCCTACGAGCAGTACTTC,CANAGGDSAYEQYF
NA,TRBJ1-6,TRBV24-1,NA,TGTGCCACCCCCACCTTGAGGAGGAGGAATTCACCCCTCCACTTT,CATPTLRRRNSPLHF
NA,TRBJ2-3,TRBV18,NA,TGTGCCAGCTCACCACCGGCACAGACGAACACAGATACGCAGTATTTT,CASSPPAQTNTDTQYF
TRBD2,TRBJ2-5,TRBV13,NA,TGTGCCAGCAGCCCCGGGACTAGCGGGACCCAGTACTTC,CASSPGTSGTQYF
NA,TRBJ2-5,TRBV5-1,NA,TGCGCCAGCAGCTTTCAGGGGATGGAGACCCAGTACTTC,CASSFQGMETQYF
TRBD1,TRBJ1-2,TRBV19,once,TGTGCCAGTAGTATTCTCCCCGTGGCAGGGGGCATAAGTCACTATGGCTACACCTTC,CASSILPVAGGISHYGYTF
TRBD1,TRBJ1-2,TRBV10-3,NA,TGTGCCATCAGTGTGGAGACAGGGCTCTCTGGCTACACCTTC,CAISVETGLSGYTF
NA,TRBJ1-1,TRBV2,NA,TGTGCCAGCAGCCCTACAGGGCGGGCTGAAGCTTTCTTT,CASSPTGRAEAFF
NA,TRBJ2-2,TRBV9,few,TGTGCCAGCAGCGTTCTCGGAAGGGGTACCGGGGAGCTGTTTTTT,CASSVLGRGTGELFF